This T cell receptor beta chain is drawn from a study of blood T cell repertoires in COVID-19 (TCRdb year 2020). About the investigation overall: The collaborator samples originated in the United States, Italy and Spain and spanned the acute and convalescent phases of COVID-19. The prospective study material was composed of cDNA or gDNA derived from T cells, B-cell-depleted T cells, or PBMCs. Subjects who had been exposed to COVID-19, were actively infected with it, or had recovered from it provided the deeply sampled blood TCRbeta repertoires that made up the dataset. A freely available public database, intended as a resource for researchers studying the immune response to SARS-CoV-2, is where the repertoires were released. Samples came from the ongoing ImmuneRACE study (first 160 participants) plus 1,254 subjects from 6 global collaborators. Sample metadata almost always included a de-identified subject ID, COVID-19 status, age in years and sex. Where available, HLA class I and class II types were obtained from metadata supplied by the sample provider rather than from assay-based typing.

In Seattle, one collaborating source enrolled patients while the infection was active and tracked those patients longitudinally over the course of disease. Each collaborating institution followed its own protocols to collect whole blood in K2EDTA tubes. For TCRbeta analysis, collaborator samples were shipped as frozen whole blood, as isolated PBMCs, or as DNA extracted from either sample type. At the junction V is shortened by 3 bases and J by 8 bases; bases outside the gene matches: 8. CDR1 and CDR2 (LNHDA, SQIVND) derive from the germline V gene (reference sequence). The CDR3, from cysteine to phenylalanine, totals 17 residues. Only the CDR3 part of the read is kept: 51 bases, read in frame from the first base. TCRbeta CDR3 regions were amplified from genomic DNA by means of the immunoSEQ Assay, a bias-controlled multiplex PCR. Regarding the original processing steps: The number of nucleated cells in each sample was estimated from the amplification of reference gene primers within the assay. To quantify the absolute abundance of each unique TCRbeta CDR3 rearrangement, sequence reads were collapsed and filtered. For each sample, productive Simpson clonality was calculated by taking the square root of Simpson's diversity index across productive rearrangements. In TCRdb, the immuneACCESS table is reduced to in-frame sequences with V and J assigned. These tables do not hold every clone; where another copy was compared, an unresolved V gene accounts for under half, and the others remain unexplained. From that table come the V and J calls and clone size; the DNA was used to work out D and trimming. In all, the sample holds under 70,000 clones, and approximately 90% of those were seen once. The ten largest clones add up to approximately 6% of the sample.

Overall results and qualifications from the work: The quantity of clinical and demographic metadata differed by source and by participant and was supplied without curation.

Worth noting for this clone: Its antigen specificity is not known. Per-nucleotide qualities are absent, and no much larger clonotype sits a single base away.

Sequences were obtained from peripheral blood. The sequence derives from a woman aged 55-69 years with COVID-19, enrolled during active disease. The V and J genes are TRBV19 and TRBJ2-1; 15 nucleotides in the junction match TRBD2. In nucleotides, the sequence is TGTGCCAGTAGTATTTTGGTCGGGACTAGCGGGAGGTATGAGCAGTTCTTC. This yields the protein CASSILVGTSGRYEQFF.